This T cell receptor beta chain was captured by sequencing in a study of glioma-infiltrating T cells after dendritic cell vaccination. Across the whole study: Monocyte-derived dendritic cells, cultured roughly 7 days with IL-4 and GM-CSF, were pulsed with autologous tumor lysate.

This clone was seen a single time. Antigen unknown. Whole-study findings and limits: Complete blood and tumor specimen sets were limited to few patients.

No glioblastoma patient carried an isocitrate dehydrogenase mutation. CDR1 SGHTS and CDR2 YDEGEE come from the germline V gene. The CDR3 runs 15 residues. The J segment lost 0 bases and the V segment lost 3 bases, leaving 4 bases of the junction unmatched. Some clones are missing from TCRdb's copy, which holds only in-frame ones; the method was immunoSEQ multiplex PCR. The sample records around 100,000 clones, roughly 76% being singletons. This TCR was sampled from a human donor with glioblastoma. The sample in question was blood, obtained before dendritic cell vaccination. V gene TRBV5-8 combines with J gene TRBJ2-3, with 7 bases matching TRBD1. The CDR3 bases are TGTGCCAGCAGCTCGAGACAGGGCAGCACAGATACGCAGTATTTT. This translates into CASSSRQGSTDTQYF.